This T cell receptor (beta chain) was obtained from a study of blood T cell repertoires in COVID-19. As for the study in general: Collection of acute and convalescent COVID-19 samples took place in the United States, Italy and Spain.

This CDR3 is built from 13 residues. In germline, CDR1 is SEHNR, CDR2 FQNEAQ (reference sequence). V trimming: 8 bases; J trimming: 8 bases; junction bases outside the gene matches: 9. Authors' processing steps: Quantification of nucleated cells was approximated via reference gene primer amplification. Generated by immunoSEQ multiplex PCR, the TCRdb table keeps only in-frame clones and is missing some. V and J calls plus clone size are reproduced from that table; the DNA served to infer D and trimming. The sample yields about 100,000 clones, 70% to 90% seen once. What was sequenced was peripheral blood. This sequence was found in a man aged 35 to 55 with active or convalescent COVID-19. The chain employs TRBV7-9 and TRBJ2-1, with 7 bases that match TRBD2. CDR3 sequence (DNA): TGTGCCAGCGGACGACTAGCTGTCTATGAGCAGTTCTTC. Protein sequence: CASGRLAVYEQFF.